This T cell receptor (beta chain) was captured by sequencing in a study of identical twins. The study, taken as a whole, reports: Beta clonotypes that were abundant in cord blood contained fewer insertions, a pattern absent from memory repertoires. Cross-sectional statistics, not tracking of the same donors, supported the conclusions.

The cDNA had a unique molecular identifier and a template-switch universal primer site. TCRdb reprocessed the 5' RACE reads with MiXCR, giving one entry per CDR3 protein. Seen here are 240,000 or so distinct CDR3 sequences, about 10% observed once, and the top ten hold 10%. For this clonotype: The antigen remains unidentified.

The CDR3 runs to 16 residues. Germline assignment: CDR1 LGHDT and CDR2 YNNKEL (reference sequence). Trimming removed 1 base at V and 5 bases at J, with 15 bases between. Sample: memory T cells sorted from blood. This clonotype was sampled from a man aged 45-65 years in good health. The chain links TRBV3-1 to TRBJ2-1; no clear D. CDR3 amino acids: CASSQAPPGVNNEQFF. CDR3 DNA sequence: TGTGCCAGCAGCCAAGCCCCCCCAGGAGTGAACAATGAGCAGTTCTTC.